These 23 T cell receptor beta chains share one sample of origin, sequenced in a study of cytomegalovirus exposure and HLA in healthy donors. Both 60 Vbeta primers and 13 Jbeta primers went into the PCR. Profiling relied on immunoSEQ multiplex PCR, and the TCRdb table lists in-frame clones only, not all of them. The table records around 150,000 clones, roughly 85% of them present only once. The sample comprised PBMCs. The source of these receptors is a woman aged 45-60 years in good health and CMV-seropositive.

The J gene is TRBJ2-1, the V gene TRBV15; D remains unclear. The CDR3 contains 13 residues. CDR1 is LNHNV, CDR2 YYDKDF, per germline (reference sequence). V dropped 1 base and J dropped 9 bases, with 10 bases sitting between them. The CDR3 nucleotides read TGTGCCACCAGCAGAGTAGGCGGCGGTGAGCAGTTCTTC. The encoded protein is CATSRVGGGEQFF. Together with reference TRBV15 and TRBJ2-1, the CDR3 gives the full variable domain: DAMVIQNPRYQVTQFGKPVTLSCSQTLNHNVMYWYQQKSSQAPKLLFHYYDKDFNNEADTPDNFQSRRPNTSFCFLDIRSPGLGDTAMYLCATSRVGGGEQFFGPGTRLTVL.

This chain links TRBV29-1 with TRBJ1-2, with a tentative D call TRBD1 (5 bases). Germline CDR1 and CDR2: SQVTM and ANQGSEA. The CDR3 has 12 amino acids. V shed 5 bases and J shed 8 bases, with 15 bases lying between them. The CDR3, as DNA: TGCAGCGTTCCCCTAGGGGCGTGGGGCTACACCTTC. Its translation: CSVPLGAWGYTF.

This sequence joins TRBV6-1 and TRBJ2-7, with D possibly being TRBD1 (6 bases). Germline CDR1 is MNHNS and CDR2 is SASEGT. The CDR3 is made up of 11 amino acids. Deletions cut 10 bases from V and 2 bases from J, with 9 bases between. DNA for the CDR3: TGTGCCATTAGGACAGCCTACGAGCAGTACTTC. Its protein product is CAIRTAYEQYF.

This rearrangement joins TRBV7-2 to TRBJ2-1, with 7 bases matching TRBD1. The V and J ends lost 4 bases and 6 bases, in that order; junction bases with no gene match: 6. This CDR3 comprises 14 residues. Germline CDR1 SGHTA, CDR2 FQGNSA. CDR3 sequence (DNA): TGTGCCAGCAGCTCGACAGGGACCTCCAATGAGCAGTTCTTC. Protein: CASSSTGTSNEQFF. Supplemented by reference TRBV7-2 and TRBJ2-1, the full variable domain reads GAGVSQSPSNKVTEKGKDVELRCDPISGHTALYWYRQSLGQGLEFLIYFQGNSAPDKSGLPSDRFSAERTGGSVSTLTIQRTQQEDSAVYLCASSSTGTSNEQFFGPGTRLTVL.

This chain connects TRBV5-4 to TRBJ2-7; 10 nucleotides agree with TRBD1. Germline V CDR1 and CDR2: SGHNT, YYREEE (reference sequence). This CDR3 spans 17 amino acids. V lost 4 bases, J lost 7 bases, and 17 bases stayed unmatched. The CDR3 bases are TGTGCCAGCAGCCCAACCGTGTTCGGGACAGGGGCCCTGGAGCAGTACTTC. Residues: CASSPTVFGTGALEQYF.

This clone came up once. The chain has TRBV7-2 and TRBJ2-5, with 8 bases that match TRBD2. V gave up 4 bases and J gave up 5 bases; unmatched junction bases: 9. Germline assignment: CDR1 SGHTA and CDR2 FQGNSA. The CDR3 covers 15 residues. As DNA, the CDR3 is TGTGCCAGCAGCTCCCAGCGGGGGTGGGTGGAGACCCAGTACTTC. This gives the protein CASSSQRGWVETQYF.

The genes are TRBV2 and TRBJ1-1, with D unclear. This CDR3 spans 14 amino acids. Looked up from germline, CDR1 is SNHLY and CDR2 is FYNNEI. Trimming stripped 6 bases from V and 4 bases from J, with 15 bases between. The CDR3 loop is CASSTQFVSTEAFF. DNA of the CDR3: TGTGCCAGCAGCACACAGTTTGTGAGCACTGAAGCTTTCTTT.

This clone appeared a single time. The V and J genes are TRBV6-1 and TRBJ1-6, with D maybe TRBD1 (6 bases). V lost 6 bases and J lost 7, with 13 bases in between. The CDR3 runs to 14 residues. Germline assignment: CDR1 MNHNS and CDR2 SASEGT. For the CDR3, the DNA is TGTGCCAGCAGGGCGGGGGCGTACAATTCACCCCTCCACTTT. Residues: CASRAGAYNSPLHF.

The chain is built from TRBV4-2 and TRBJ2-7; no firm D call. CDR3 length equals 13 residues. Germline V gives CDR1 LGHNA, CDR2 YNFKEQ. Deletions cut 1 base from V and 0 bases from J, with 4 bases between. In DNA, the CDR3 is TGTGCCAGCAGCCAAGGCGGCTCCTACGAGCAGTACTTC. Translating gives CASSQGGSYEQYF.

The chain combines TRBV6-4 with TRBJ1-2; 10 nucleotides match TRBD1. The CDR3 loop spans 15 amino acids. Per the germline V gene, CDR1 is MRHNA and CDR2 is SNTAGT. V trimming: 0 bases; J trimming: 4 bases; junction bases outside the gene matches: 2. This chain's CDR3 is CASSDSGTGVYGYTF. CDR3 bases: TGTGCCAGCAGTGACTCGGGGACAGGGGTCTATGGCTACACCTTC.

The chain recombines TRBV23-1 with TRBJ2-7, with a possible D match to TRBD1 (5 bases). TRBV23-1 is reported as an ORF; its role is uncertain. The CDR3 extends over 14 amino acids. Trimming removed 3 bases from V and 5 bases from J, with 14 bases in between. The CDR3 loop reads CASSQGPPWDEQYF. For the CDR3, the DNA is TGCGCCAGCAGTCAGGGGCCCCCTTGGGACGAGCAGTACTTC.

V is TRBV7-2 and J is TRBJ2-4; D might be TRBD2 (5 bases). The CDR3 covers 14 residues. V was clipped by 4 bases and J by 2 bases, with 9 bases between them. Germline V gene lookup returns CDR1 SGHTA and CDR2 FQGNSA. CDR3 coding DNA: TGTGCCAGCAGCTCGGCCGGGACCAAAAACATTCAGTACTTC. Amino acid sequence: CASSSAGTKNIQYF.

The V call is TRBV30, the J call TRBJ2-3; 7 bases are shared with TRBD1. The length of the CDR3 is 15 residues. Losses at the gene ends were 3 bases for V and 3 bases for J; bases not matched to a gene: 9. Germline assignment: CDR1 GTSNPN and CDR2 SVGIG (reference sequence). In nucleotides, the CDR3 is TGTGCCTGGAGGGGCAAGACAGGGTGGACAGATACGCAGTATTTT. Amino acids: CAWRGKTGWTDTQYF.

This clone was counted a few times. The J gene is TRBJ2-1, the V gene TRBV5-6; a weak D match, TRBD2 (6 bases). With 2 bases removed from V and 8 bases from J, the gap between germline ends came to 11 bases. The CDR3 runs to 13 residues. Germline lookup yields CDR1 SGHDT and CDR2 YYEEEE. CDR3 DNA sequence: TGTGCCAGCAGCTTCGGAGGGCGGGATGAGCAGTTCTTC. It is translated as CASSFGGRDEQFF.

V gene TRBV5-6 combines with J gene TRBJ2-7; D not resolved. CDR3 length: 13 amino acids. The V gene's germline CDR1 is SGHDT and CDR2 YYEEEE. V lost 2 bases and J 2 bases, leaving 8 bases between the germline ends. The chain's CDR3 is CASSLLSPYEQYF. CDR3 nucleotides: TGTGCCAGCAGCTTACTCTCCCCCTACGAGCAGTACTTC.

This clone was seen just once. The chain carries TRBV4-1 and TRBJ2-3; TRBD1 might be the D (5 bases). V shed 4 bases and J shed 2 bases, with 16 bases lying between them. CDR3 length: 16 amino acids. Germline V gives CDR1 MGHRA, CDR2 YSYEKL. CDR3 sequence (DNA): TGCGCCAGCAGCCTACACTCCGACAGCTTCACAGATACGCAGTATTTT. Its protein product is CASSLHSDSFTDTQYF.

This clone has a handful of counts. This chain links TRBV19 with TRBJ1-2; 9 bases align to TRBD1. CDR1 LNHDA and CDR2 SQIVND come from the germline V gene (reference sequence). This CDR3 is 13 amino acids long. Trimming cost V 8 bases and J 8 bases; bases outside gene matches: 9. In DNA form, the CDR3 reads TGTGCCAGTGGTCAACAGGGGGCCGGGGGCTACACCTTC. Translating it yields CASGQQGAGGYTF.

This clone was seen just once. Relative to the germline gene, one junction end is altered; a read error may explain this. This sequence joins TRBV28 and TRBJ2-7; 11 bases align to TRBD2. The CDR3 is made up of 12 amino acids. Germline V lookup: CDR1 MDHEN, CDR2 SYDVKM. CDR3 in DNA: TGTGCCAGCAGCCCAGCGGGACTAGCGGAGTTCTTC. It codes for CASSPAGLAEFF.

This clone was seen a few times. The chain joins TRBV28 to TRBJ1-1; the D gene is possibly TRBD1 (5 bases). Germline CDR1 and CDR2: MDHEN and SYDVKM. V lost 8 bases and J lost 0, with 19 bases in between. The CDR3 extends over 16 amino acids. Here the CDR3 DNA reads TGTGCCAGCCTCCCGTGGGCAGGGCGCATGAACACTGAAGCTTTCTTT. This encodes CASLPWAGRMNTEAFF.

This clone was detected only once. J is TRBJ2-5 and V is TRBV28, with D perhaps being TRBD1 or TRBD2 (6 bases each). The J call may be incorrect, as the DNA end agrees better with TRBJ2-7. CDR1 MDHEN and CDR2 SYDVKM come from the germline V gene. The CDR3 length is 13 residues. The CDR3: CASLTGGGYEQYF. In DNA form, the CDR3 reads TGTGCCAGCCTTACAGGAGGGGGCTACGAGCAGTACTTC.

This clone was detected only a few times. The chain is built from TRBV7-9 and TRBJ2-1; TRBD1 aligns across 7 bases. The CDR3 sequence is 14 residues long. CDR1 and CDR2 from the germline V gene are SEHNR and FQNEAQ (reference sequence). Trimming at V came to 3 bases and at J to 7 bases, leaving 6 bases not matched to a gene. CDR3: CASSLGTVDNEQFF. The CDR3 nucleotides read TGTGCCAGCAGCTTGGGGACAGTGGATAATGAGCAGTTCTTC. Filled out from reference TRBV7-9 and TRBJ2-1, the complete variable domain reads DTGVSQNPRHKITKRGQNVTFRCDPISEHNRLYWYRQTLGQGPEFLTYFQNEAQLEKSRLLSDRFSAERPKGSFSTLEIQRTEQGDSAMYLCASSLGTVDNEQFFGPGTRLTVL.

The chain employs TRBV27 and TRBJ1-5; 8 positions match TRBD1. The CDR3 length is 17 residues. Germline V gives CDR1 MNHEY, CDR2 SMNVEV (reference sequence). V dropped 5 bases and J dropped 0; count of bases not matched to a gene: 9. This CDR3 is CASSTRDRLYSNQPQHF. CDR3 nucleotide sequence: TGTGCCAGCAGTACTAGGGACAGGCTATATAGCAATCAGCCCCAGCATTTT.

DNA of the CDR3: TGTGCCACCAAAGAGGGGGTGGGACCCCAGCATTTT. Residues: CATKEGVGPQHF. The gene calls are TRBV6-6 and TRBJ1-5; D is possibly TRBD1 (6 bases). The CDR3 has 12 residues. V shed 10 bases and J shed 10 bases, with 17 bases lying between them. CDR1 is MNHNY, CDR2 SVGAGI, per germline (reference sequence).